A selection of T cell receptor beta chains follows, all from one sample in a study of shared clonotypes between healthy human individuals. The data were produced by immunoSEQ multiplex PCR, yet TCRdb's version contains in-frame clones alone and is incomplete. The data contain about a million clones, approximately 75% of them singletons. Sequencing used memory CD4+ T cells from PBMCs. All receptors come from a man aged 18 to 30 in good health. Some clones in this sample may be carry-over from other donors' samples. CDR3s include the opening cysteine and the closing phenylalanine or tryptophan. D genes are given only for firm matches. A clone size is listed for some rows: how often the clone was seen (once, few, many), or a class if it is expanded.

J gene	CDR3 length	D gene	V gene	clone size	CDR3 protein	CDR3 DNA
TRBJ2-1	14	.	TRBV25-1	.	CASSEFGSYNEQFF	TGTGCCAGCAGTGAATTTGGTTCTTACAATGAGCAGTTCTTC
TRBJ2-7	15	.	TRBV27	.	CASSFLGRAPYEQYF	TGTGCCAGCAGTTTCCTCGGGAGAGCCCCCTACGAGCAGTACTTC
TRBJ2-7	13	TRBD1	TRBV6-1	.	CASSAQGAGEQYF	TGTGCCAGCAGTGCCCAGGGGGCGGGGGAGCAGTACTTC
TRBJ2-1	12	TRBD2	TRBV2	.	CASSMTKGRGFF	TGTGCCAGCAGCATGACCAAGGGGAGGGGGTTCTTC
TRBJ1-1	9	.	TRBV3-1/TRBV3-2	once	CASTRQRLF	TGTGCCAGCACCCGACAGCGGCTCTTT
TRBJ1-2	13	.	TRBV4-3	.	CASSQVGAYGYTF	TGCGCCAGCAGCCAAGTGGGTGCCTATGGCTACACCTTC
TRBJ2-7	16	.	TRBV7-2	.	CASSLVMVGMGYEQYF	TGTGCCAGCAGCTTAGTTATGGTGGGAATGGGCTACGAGCAGTACTTC
TRBJ2-2	14	TRBD2	TRBV27	few	CASKGLAFTGELFF	TGTGCCAGCAAGGGACTAGCCTTCACCGGGGAGCTGTTTTTT
TRBJ1-2	14	.	TRBV6-5	.	CASSYKSANYGYTF	TGTGCCAGCAGTTACAAGTCAGCTAACTATGGCTACACCTTC
TRBJ2-1	17	TRBD2	TRBV7-3	.	CASSLNGRALNVNEQFF	TGTGCCAGCAGCTTAAACGGGAGGGCCCTCAACGTCAATGAGCAGTTCTTC
TRBJ2-7	13	.	TRBV15	.	CATSSGRAYEQYF	TGTGCCACCAGCTCTGGTAGAGCCTACGAGCAGTACTTC
TRBJ1-4	15	TRBD1	TRBV28	.	CASSLGQHPNEKLFF	TGTGCCAGCAGTTTGGGACAGCACCCCAATGAAAAACTGTTTTTT
TRBJ2-5	15	.	TRBV5-1	.	CASHLEAGVIETQYF	TGCGCCAGCCATTTGGAGGCAGGGGTAATCGAGACCCAGTACTTC
TRBJ2-5	14	.	TRBV4-1	.	CASSQVRFSETQYF	TGCGCCAGCAGCCAAGTTCGGTTTTCGGAGACCCAGTACTTC
TRBJ1-2	15	TRBD1	TRBV7-8	once	CASSGTGGANYGYTF	TGTGCCAGCAGCGGAACAGGGGGCGCCAACTATGGCTACACCTTC
TRBJ1-2	11	.	TRBV20-1	.	CSAGRNYGYTF	TGCAGTGCTGGACGGAACTATGGCTACACCTTC
TRBJ2-4	14	.	TRBV19	.	CASSMVGRGNIQYF	TGTGCCAGTAGTATGGTGGGCAGGGGTAACATTCAGTACTTC
TRBJ2-5	16	.	TRBV19	.	CASSPVGRRYSETQYF	TGTGCCAGTAGTCCCGTGGGGAGGCGCTACTCAGAGACCCAGTACTTC
TRBJ1-2	13	.	TRBV5-1	.	CASSLAGASGYTF	TGCGCCAGCAGCTTGGCCGGGGCTTCGGGCTACACCTTC
TRBJ2-3	16	TRBD2	TRBV7-2	few	CASSSGLAGPTDTQYF	TGTGCCAGCAGCTCCGGACTAGCGGGCCCCACAGATACGCAGTATTTT
TRBJ2-7	12	.	TRBV5-6	.	CASSLSFYEQYF	TGTGCCAGCAGCTTGTCGTTCTACGAGCAGTACTTC
TRBJ1-1	17	TRBD1	TRBV12-5	few	CASGLIPTGLVDPEAFF	TGTGCTAGTGGTTTGATACCGACAGGGCTTGTTGACCCTGAAGCTTTCTTT
TRBJ2-2	18	.	TRBV15	.	CATSRDPPGLGITGELFF	TGTGCCACCAGCAGAGATCCCCCGGGGTTGGGAATTACCGGGGAGCTGTTTTTT
TRBJ2-1	13	TRBD2	TRBV5-1	.	CASSGRENNEQFF	TGCGCCAGCAGCGGGAGGGAAAACAATGAGCAGTTCTTC
TRBJ1-1	13	TRBD1	TRBV5-4	.	CASSAGQGTEAFF	TGTGCCAGCAGCGCGGGACAGGGCACTGAAGCTTTCTTT
TRBJ1-5	14	.	TRBV28	.	CASRSSRSRQPQHF	TGTGCCAGCAGGTCGAGCCGGTCTCGTCAGCCCCAGCATTTT
TRBJ2-2	15	TRBD2	TRBV4-2	.	CASSSAGEYAGELFF	TGTGCCAGCAGTAGTGCGGGAGAGTACGCCGGGGAGCTGTTTTTT
TRBJ1-5	15	.	TRBV27	.	CASKKSSIGNQPQHF	TGTGCCAGCAAAAAATCCTCCATCGGCAATCAGCCCCAGCATTTT